The present TCR beta chain was sequenced within a study of control samples from healthy donors and cancer patients. The table came from immunoSEQ multiplex PCR; TCRdb's copy has only in-frame clones and leaves some out. The sample holds just over 150,000 clones; over 85% are singletons and the top ten take 2% to 2.5%. The CDR3 is 12 residues long. Germline V gives CDR1 PRHDT, CDR2 FYEKMQ (reference sequence). Trimming took off 5 bases at V and 0 bases at J, with 4 bases between the two ends. The sequenced sample consisted of blood. The clonotype originates from a man aged 50 to 60 in good health. This chain connects TRBV13 to TRBJ2-5; D unclear. This CDR3 is CASSAYQETQYF. DNA of the CDR3: TGTGCCAGCAGCGCGTACCAAGAGACCCAGTACTTC.